The text below deals with one T cell receptor (beta chain). Its specific antigen is unknown. Base qualities are not recorded, but no much larger clone differs from it by a single base. Germline trimming amounts to 5 bases on V and 1 base on J, with 6 as the count of junction bases outside the gene matches. The cysteine opens and the phenylalanine closes a CDR3 of 14 amino acids. Kept here is only the CDR3 DNA, which spans 42 bases and is read in frame from base 1. CDR1 and CDR2, looked up from the germline V gene (reference sequence), are DFQATT and SNEGSKA. This sample stems from a study of T cell repertoires in cytomegalovirus infection (dated by TCRdb to 2018 to 2020). Context from the whole study: Alongside well-studied HLA-B-restricted epitopes, the peptide stimulations were aimed at recently identified HLA-C-restricted CMV epitopes, whose presentation resists viral immunomodulation. Donor HLA type was relevant to the analysis, as public TCR beta signatures indicated carriage of CMV infection together with the matching HLA type.

The sequencer was an Illumina HiSeq 1500. Clones were called with MiXCR by TCRdb after fastp trimmed the public reads at Q25, and only in-frame beta chains were retained. When rows share a CDR3 protein, they turn into one entry using the most common DNA and genes. Present in this sample are 450,000 to 650,000 distinct CDR3 sequences, about 39% of which were seen just once. The ten largest clones represent around 46% of the sample. The sample's treatment or condition, from its label and the paper: in vitro stimulation with specific CMV peptide epitopes to enrich CMV-specific T cells. Summary of the overall study and its limitations: In both this cohort and an independent roughly 350-donor cohort, the cumulative frequency of public TCR beta family members distinguished carriers of CMV infection plus the relevant HLA type. The ex vivo response was dominated by HLA-C-restricted CMV-specific TCR beta clonotypes, and the single most frequent clonotype in two of eight donors was supplied by these HLA-C-restricted clonotypes.

Sequencing was performed on cultured PBMCs, taken from culture after CMV antigen stimulation. This receptor chain uses TRBV20-1 and TRBJ2-3, with 7 bases in between that match TRBD2. The sequence was obtained from a human donor in good health (CMV status not recorded). Some clones in this sample may be carry-over from other donors' samples. The CDR3 has the sequence CSAPPSGGTDTQYF. The nucleotide sequence reads TGCAGTGCTCCTCCTAGCGGCGGCACAGATACGCAGTATTTT.